The sample holds many counts of the clone carrying this T cell receptor beta chain. What it recognizes is unknown. Sample time point: newly diagnosed GD, antithyroid drugs for less than 3 months. PBMC RNA served as the TCR library source. Clinicians diagnosed Graves' disease using American Thyroid Association guidelines. Trimming cost V 6 bases and J 4 bases, with 15 bases left between them. This CDR3 has 14 amino acids. Germline CDR1 reads MNHNS; CDR2 reads SASEGT. Combining iRepertoire HTBI primers with Arm-PCR of CDR3 regions, the authors built TCR beta libraries. In TCRdb, the multiplex PCR reads were re-called with MiXCR into one record per CDR3 protein. The table lists 350,000 to 400,000 distinct CDR3 sequences, around 15% of them singletons, with 22% in the top ten. This sample was taken from a study of regulatory T cells in long-lasting Graves disease. Whole-study context: Graves' patients (newly diagnosed) had been on antithyroid drugs under 3 months. General study results and limits: A reduction in accuracy may have resulted from the small sample size.

The chain recombines TRBV6-1 with TRBJ1-2, with D perhaps TRBD1 (6 bases). This receptor was identified in a female donor with Graves disease. Sequences were derived from peripheral blood mononuclear cells (PBMCs), sampled at new diagnosis, from a patient treated with antithyroid drugs. This CDR3 reads CASSSGGFSYGYTF. The DNA for the CDR3 is TGTGCCAGCAGCTCTGGGGGCTTCAGCTATGGCTACACCTTC.